These 18 T cell receptor beta chains were all obtained from the same sample, sequenced in a study of T cell repertoires in cytomegalovirus infection (dated by TCRdb to the late 2010s). Sample treatment or condition, as interpreted from the label and publication: in vitro stimulation with specific CMV peptide epitopes to enrich CMV-specific T cells. Antigen specificity for these receptors is unknown. The sequencer was an Illumina HiSeq 1500. TCRdb ran its own pipeline on the public reads, namely fastp trimming at Q25 and MiXCR clone calling, and kept in-frame beta chains. Under each unique CDR3 protein, matching rows form one entry showing the most common genes and DNA. Across this sample there are about 280,000 distinct CDR3 sequences, with less than 25% seen only once. The ten largest clones add up to approximately 19% of the sample. Sequencing used cultured PBMCs, obtained from culture after CMV antigen stimulation. These receptors all come from a human donor in good health (CMV status not recorded). Some clones in this sample may be carry-over from other donors' samples.

This clonotype appeared a few times. V usage is TRBV27 and J usage is TRBJ1-1; TRBD1 matches at 12 bases. This CDR3 is 14 amino acids long. The V segment lost 2 bases and the J segment 11 bases; nucleotides outside the gene matches: 6. Germline V gives CDR1 MNHEY, CDR2 SMNVEV (reference sequence). In DNA form, the CDR3 reads TGTGCCAGCAGTTTAAGTTGGGACAGGGGGCTGGCTTTCTTT. It translates to CASSLSWDRGLAFF.

This clonotype was seen at least ten times. The chain recombines TRBV7-2 with TRBJ2-5; the D gene is possibly TRBD2 (5 bases). Trimming pared 3 bases from V and 5 bases from J, leaving 13 bases between. The germline gives CDR1 SGHTA, CDR2 FQGNSA. The CDR3 is made up of 14 amino acids. Here the CDR3 DNA reads TGTGCCAGCAGCTTCCTGGGAGCGGTTGAGACCCAGTACTTC. This translates into CASSFLGAVETQYF. Using reference TRBV7-2 and TRBJ2-5 for the parts outside the CDR3, the full variable domain is GAGVSQSPSNKVTEKGKDVELRCDPISGHTALYWYRQSLGQGLEFLIYFQGNSAPDKSGLPSDRFSAERTGGSVSTLTIQRTQQEDSAVYLCASSFLGAVETQYFGPGTRLLVL.

This chain uses TRBV5-4 with TRBJ2-7, with 9 bases aligning to TRBD1. The germline V gene encodes CDR1 SGHNT and CDR2 YYREEE (reference sequence). V trimming: 3 bases; J trimming: 4 bases; junction bases outside the gene matches: 5. The CDR3 spans 14 residues. CDR3 sequence reads: CASSSRQGGYEQYF. For the CDR3, the DNA is TGTGCCAGCAGCTCAAGACAGGGGGGATACGAGCAGTACTTC.

This chain joins TRBV7-9 and TRBJ1-2; D not resolved. Per germline, CDR1 SEHNR and CDR2 FQNEAQ (reference sequence). V lost 3 bases, J lost 4 bases, and 12 bases lay in between. The CDR3 is 14 amino acids. CDR3 DNA: TGTGCCAGCAGCTTGGCGGCCCGGGCCTATGGCTACACCTTC. Protein product: CASSLAARAYGYTF.

The V and J genes are TRBV28 and TRBJ1-5, with 8 bases identical to TRBD1. V lost 1 base and J lost 5; bases outside the gene matches: 13. CDR1 and CDR2 from the germline V gene are MDHEN and SYDVKM. This CDR3 contains 18 residues. The CDR3 coding sequence is TGTGCCAGCAGTTTATTCGGACAGGGAGTTTTTTTCGATCAGCCCCAGCATTTT. It translates to CASSLFGQGVFFDQPQHF.

V gene TRBV7-6 combines with J gene TRBJ2-3; 14 bases map to TRBD2. The CDR3 covers 17 residues. CDR1 SGHVS and CDR2 FNYEAQ come from the germline V gene. The ends lost 3 bases at V and 3 bases at J; junction bases unmatched: 5. The DNA for the CDR3 is TGTGCCAGCAGCTTGGGACTAGCGGGAGTATGGACAGATACGCAGTATTTT. This gives the protein CASSLGLAGVWTDTQYF. Drawing the rest from reference TRBV7-6 and TRBJ2-3, the complete variable domain is GAGVSQSPRYKVTKRGQDVALRCDPISGHVSLYWYRQALGQGPEFLTYFNYEAQQDKSGLPNDRFSAERPEGSISTLTIQRTEQRDSAMYRCASSLGLAGVWTDTQYFGPGTRLTVL.

The J gene is TRBJ1-1, the V gene TRBV18; D is ambiguous. The germline V and J ends were trimmed by 3 bases and 2 bases, with 7 bases remaining between them. CDR1 is KGHSH, CDR2 LQKENI, per germline. There are 13 residues in the CDR3. Here the CDR3 DNA reads TGTGCCAGCTCACCTACACCTAACACTGAAGCTTTCTTT. This translates into CASSPTPNTEAFF.

This clonotype occurred a few times. This chain links TRBV5-1 with TRBJ2-1; TRBD2 matches at 9 bases. Per the germline V gene, CDR1 is SGHRS and CDR2 is YFSETQ. V lost 4 bases to trimming and J lost 6 bases; unmatched junction nucleotides: 8. The CDR3 spans 15 residues. The CDR3 here is CASSPGSGSGNEQFF. The CDR3 DNA sequence: TGCGCCAGCAGCCCGGGTAGCGGGAGTGGCAATGAGCAGTTCTTC.

The J gene is TRBJ1-5, the V gene TRBV7-9; D is possibly TRBD1 (5 bases). This CDR3 is 16 amino acids long. Trimming stripped 1 base from V and 4 bases from J, with 14 bases between. CDR1 SEHNR and CDR2 FQNEAQ come from the germline V gene (reference sequence). The CDR3 sequence: CASSLDGGGTNQPQHF. DNA of the CDR3: TGTGCCAGCAGCTTAGACGGGGGGGGAACAAATCAGCCCCAGCATTTT.

The J gene is TRBJ1-1, the V gene TRBV4-3, with 7 bases identical to TRBD1. The CDR3 has 16 residues. V shed 2 bases and J 7 bases; nucleotides not matched to a gene: 13. Germline CDR1 and CDR2: LGHNA and YSLEER. The CDR3 is CASSQTLTGRGFEAFF. For the CDR3, the DNA is TGCGCCAGCAGCCAAACCTTGACAGGGCGAGGGTTTGAAGCTTTCTTT.

The chain couples TRBV7-2 to TRBJ2-1; D remains unclear. V shed 4 bases and J shed 1 base, with 23 bases lying between them. The CDR3 extends over 19 amino acids. In germline, CDR1 is SGHTA, CDR2 FQGNSA. CDR3 DNA sequence: TGTGCCAGCAGCTACTTGCCCAGGTTAGGAGTCAGGTCCTACAATGAGCAGTTCTTC. Translation: CASSYLPRLGVRSYNEQFF.

This clonotype was observed a handful of times. The rearrangement uses TRBV7-9 and TRBJ2-1; 7 positions agree with TRBD1. CDR3 length: 17 residues. J was trimmed by 6 bases and V by 5 bases; bases with no gene match: 16. CDR1 and CDR2 from the germline V gene are SEHNR and FQNEAQ (reference sequence). The CDR3 spells CASSPSGIRGIRNEQFF. The CDR3 DNA reads TGTGCCAGCAGCCCGTCGGGGATCAGGGGGATACGCAATGAGCAGTTCTTC.

This clonotype appeared many times. The chain has TRBV12-3 or TRBV12-4 and TRBJ2-3; weak D call: TRBD2 (6 bases). V lost 2 bases and J 11 bases, leaving 20 bases between the germline ends. The CDR3 contains 15 residues. For the CDR3, the DNA is TGTGCCAGCAGTTTATCTTCAGCGGGTTCCCCGAGGCAGTATTTT. Protein: CASSLSSAGSPRQYF.

This clonotype came up many times. The chain employs TRBV7-8 and TRBJ2-7; 7 bases align to TRBD1. V dropped 8 bases and J dropped 6; count of bases not matched to a gene: 10. CDR3 size: 13 residues. CDR1 and CDR2 from the germline V gene are SGHVS and FQNEAQ. The CDR3 reads CASGPGTVSEQYV. The CDR3 DNA is TGTGCCAGCGGTCCGGGGACAGTATCCGAGCAGTACGTC.

The V call is TRBV7-8, the J call TRBJ2-3; D possibly matches TRBD1 or TRBD2 (6 bases each). The CDR3 covers 16 residues. Germline CDR1 and CDR2: SGHVS and FQNEAQ. V gave up 5 bases and J gave up 0 bases, with 15 bases separating them. The CDR3 bases are TGTGCCAGCAGCGAACAGGGTGGGACTAGCACAGATACGCAGTATTTT. Translated: CASSEQGGTSTDTQYF.

The chain joins TRBV18 to TRBJ1-4; D may be TRBD1 (5 bases). With 2 bases removed from V and 0 bases from J, the gap between germline ends came to 10 bases. Germline lookup yields CDR1 KGHSH and CDR2 LQKENI. The CDR3 spans 16 residues. The CDR3 protein is CASSPGAAPTNEKLFF. The CDR3 DNA reads as TGTGCCAGCTCACCAGGGGCAGCCCCAACTAATGAAAAACTGTTTTTT.

The chain carries TRBV28 and TRBJ1-2; no reliable D call. Germline CDR1 reads MDHEN; CDR2 reads SYDVKM. V dropped 1 base and J dropped 3 bases, with 6 bases sitting between them. The CDR3 loop spans 13 amino acids. The CDR3 protein is CASSLFSDYGYTF. The CDR3 bases are TGTGCCAGCAGTTTATTTTCGGACTATGGCTACACCTTC.

The V gene is TRBV2, the J gene TRBJ2-7; no reliable D call. The CDR3 sequence is 13 residues long. V gave up 4 bases and J gave up 3 bases, with 10 bases separating them. Germline lookup yields CDR1 SNHLY and CDR2 FYNNEI. CDR3 nucleotide sequence: TGTGCCAGCAGTGTGCGGCTAGTCTACGAGCAGTACTTC. Translating it yields CASSVRLVYEQYF.